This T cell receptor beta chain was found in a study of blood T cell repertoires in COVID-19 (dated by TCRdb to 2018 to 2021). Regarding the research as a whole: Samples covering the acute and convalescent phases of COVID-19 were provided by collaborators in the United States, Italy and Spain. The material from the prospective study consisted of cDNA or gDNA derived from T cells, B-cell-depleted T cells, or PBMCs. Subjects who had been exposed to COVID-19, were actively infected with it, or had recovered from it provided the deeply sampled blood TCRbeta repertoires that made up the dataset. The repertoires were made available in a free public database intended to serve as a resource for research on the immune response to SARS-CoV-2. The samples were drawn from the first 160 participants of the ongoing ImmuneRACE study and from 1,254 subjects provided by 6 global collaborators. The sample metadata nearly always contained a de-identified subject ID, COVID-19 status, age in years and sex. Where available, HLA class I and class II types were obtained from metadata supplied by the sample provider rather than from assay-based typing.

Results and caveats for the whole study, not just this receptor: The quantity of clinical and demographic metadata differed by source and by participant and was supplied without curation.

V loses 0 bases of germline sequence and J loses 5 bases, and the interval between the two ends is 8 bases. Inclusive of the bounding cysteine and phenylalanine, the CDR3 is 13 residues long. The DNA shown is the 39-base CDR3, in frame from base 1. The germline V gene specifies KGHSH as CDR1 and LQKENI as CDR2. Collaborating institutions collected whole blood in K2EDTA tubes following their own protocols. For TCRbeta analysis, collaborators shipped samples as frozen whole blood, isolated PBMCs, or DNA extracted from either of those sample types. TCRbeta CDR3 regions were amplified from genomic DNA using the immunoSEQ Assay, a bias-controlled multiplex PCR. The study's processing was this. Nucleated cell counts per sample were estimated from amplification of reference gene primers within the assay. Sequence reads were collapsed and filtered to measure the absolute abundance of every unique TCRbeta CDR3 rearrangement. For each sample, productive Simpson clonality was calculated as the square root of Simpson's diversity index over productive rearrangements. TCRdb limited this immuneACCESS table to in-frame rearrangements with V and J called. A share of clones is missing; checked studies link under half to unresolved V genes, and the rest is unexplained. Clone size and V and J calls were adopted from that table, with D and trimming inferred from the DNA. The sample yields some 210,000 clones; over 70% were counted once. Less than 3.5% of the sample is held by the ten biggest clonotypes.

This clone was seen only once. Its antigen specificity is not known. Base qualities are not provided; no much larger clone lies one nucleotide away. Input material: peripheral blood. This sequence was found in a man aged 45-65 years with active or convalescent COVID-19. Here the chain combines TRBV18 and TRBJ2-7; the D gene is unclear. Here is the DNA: TGTGCCAGCTCACCACCGACAATTAACGAGCAGTACTTC. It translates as CASSPPTINEQYF.